The following is a T cell receptor (beta chain) sequence with its context. The data were taken from a study of technical replicates of blood from several donors. CDR1 and CDR2 from the germline V gene are SEHNR and FQNEAQ (reference sequence). Losses at the gene ends were 1 base for V and 4 bases for J; bases not matched to a gene: 3. The CDR3 covers 14 residues. Sequencing was performed with immunoSEQ multiplex PCR; in TCRdb, only in-frame clones are kept and a portion is missing. The table lists roughly 100,000 clones, about 95% of them singletons. The V and J genes are TRBV7-9 and TRBJ2-7, with TRBD1 matching 8 bases. Material for sequencing was T cells isolated from PBMCs. This sequence was found in a human donor in good health. The CDR3 protein is CASSLGTGLYEQYF. As DNA, the CDR3 is TGTGCCAGCAGCTTAGGGACAGGGCTTTACGAGCAGTACTTC.